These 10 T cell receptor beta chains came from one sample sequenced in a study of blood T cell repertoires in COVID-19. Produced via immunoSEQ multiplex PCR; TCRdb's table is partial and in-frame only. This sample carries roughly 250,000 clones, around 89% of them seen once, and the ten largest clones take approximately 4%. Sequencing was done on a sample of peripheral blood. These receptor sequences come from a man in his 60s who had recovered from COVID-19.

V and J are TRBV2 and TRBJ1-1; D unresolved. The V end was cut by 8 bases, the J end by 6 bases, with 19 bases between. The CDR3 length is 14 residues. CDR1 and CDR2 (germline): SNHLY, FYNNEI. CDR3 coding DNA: TGTGCCAGCCCACTACAATACAATAAGGCTGAAGCTTTCTTT. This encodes CASPLQYNKAEAFF. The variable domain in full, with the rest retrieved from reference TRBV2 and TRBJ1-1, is EPEVTQTPSHQVTQMGQEVILRCVPISNHLYFYWYRQILGQKVEFLVSFYNNEISEKSEIFDDQFSVERPDGSNFTLKIRSTKLEDSAMYFCASPLQYNKAEAFFGQGTRLTVV.

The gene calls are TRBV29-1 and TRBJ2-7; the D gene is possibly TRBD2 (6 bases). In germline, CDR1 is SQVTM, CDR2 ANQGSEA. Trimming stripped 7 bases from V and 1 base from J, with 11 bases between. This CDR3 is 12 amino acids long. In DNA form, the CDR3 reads TGCAGCGCTACTAGCAGTTCCTACGAGCAGTACTTC. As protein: CSATSSSYEQYF.

Here the CDR3 DNA reads TGTGCCAGCAGCCCCGGACAGGTGGCTAGCACTGAAGCTTTCTTT. Its translation: CASSPGQVASTEAFF. The chain combines TRBV5-4 with TRBJ1-1, with TRBD1 matching 7 bases. CDR1 SGHNT and CDR2 YYREEE come from the germline V gene (reference sequence). This CDR3 is built from 15 residues. V lost 4 bases to trimming and J lost 4 bases; unmatched junction nucleotides: 10.

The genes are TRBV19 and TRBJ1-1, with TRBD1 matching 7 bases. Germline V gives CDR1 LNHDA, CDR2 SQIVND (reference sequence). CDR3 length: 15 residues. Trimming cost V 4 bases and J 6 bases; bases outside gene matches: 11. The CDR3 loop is CASSTRQGRGAEAFF. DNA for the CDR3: TGTGCCAGTAGTACCCGACAGGGCCGGGGAGCTGAAGCTTTCTTT.

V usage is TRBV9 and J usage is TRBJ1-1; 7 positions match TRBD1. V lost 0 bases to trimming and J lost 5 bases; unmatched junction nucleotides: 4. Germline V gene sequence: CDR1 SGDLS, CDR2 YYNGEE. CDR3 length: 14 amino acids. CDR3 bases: TGTGCCAGCAGCGTAGATACAGGGGTGACTGAAGCTTTCTTT. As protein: CASSVDTGVTEAFF.

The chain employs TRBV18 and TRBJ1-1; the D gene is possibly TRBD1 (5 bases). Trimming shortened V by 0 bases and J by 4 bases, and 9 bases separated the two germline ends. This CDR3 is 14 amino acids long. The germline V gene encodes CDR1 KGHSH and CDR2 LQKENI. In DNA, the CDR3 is TGTGCCAGCTCACCACCAAGGGGCCGCACTGAAGCTTTCTTT. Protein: CASSPPRGRTEAFF.

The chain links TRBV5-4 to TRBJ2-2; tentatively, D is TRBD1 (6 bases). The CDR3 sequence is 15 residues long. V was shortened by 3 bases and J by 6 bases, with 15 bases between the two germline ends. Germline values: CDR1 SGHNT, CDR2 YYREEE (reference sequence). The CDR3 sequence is CASSSGAPSAGELFF. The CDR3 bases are TGTGCCAGCAGCTCAGGGGCCCCGAGCGCCGGGGAGCTGTTTTTT.

The CDR3 here is CASSPGQGQRGMKPQHF. In DNA form, the CDR3 reads TGTGCCAGCAGCCCAGGACAGGGACAACGGGGGATGAAGCCCCAGCATTTT. The chain has TRBV9 and TRBJ1-5; 8 bases line up with TRBD1. CDR3 length: 17 amino acids. From germline, CDR1 is SGDLS and CDR2 YYNGEE. Losses at the gene ends were 4 bases for V and 8 bases for J; bases not matched to a gene: 17.

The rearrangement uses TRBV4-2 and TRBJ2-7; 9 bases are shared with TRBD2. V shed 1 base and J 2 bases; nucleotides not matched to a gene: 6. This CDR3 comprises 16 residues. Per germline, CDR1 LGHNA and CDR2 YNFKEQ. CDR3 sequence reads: CASSQAPLAGAYEQYF. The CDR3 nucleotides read TGTGCCAGCAGCCAAGCCCCACTAGCGGGCGCCTACGAGCAGTACTTC.

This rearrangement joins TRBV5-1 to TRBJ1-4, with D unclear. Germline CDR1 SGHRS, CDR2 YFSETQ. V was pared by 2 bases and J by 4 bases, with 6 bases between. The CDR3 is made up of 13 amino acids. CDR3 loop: CASSFQINEKLFF. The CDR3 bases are TGCGCCAGCAGCTTTCAGATTAATGAAAAACTGTTTTTT.